This T cell receptor beta chain originates from a study of T cell responses to AZD1222 COVID-19 vaccine. Findings and limits, study-wide: All repertoire sampling was performed exclusively after the peak T cell response. The donor cohort was predominantly white British with a female majority, and clonal diversity may have been underestimated. Rises in breadth and depth of Spike-specific TCRs came after two AZD1222 doses. Baseline seropositivity occurred in only six AZD1222 recipients.

On this clone: Its target is not known.

V was cut by 2 bases and J by 3 bases, with 8 bases left in between. This CDR3 is 13 amino acids long. CDR1 and CDR2 (germline): GTSNPN, SVGIG (reference sequence). Profiled with immunoSEQ multiplex PCR; TCRdb holds only in-frame clones, not every one. The table lists 80,000 or so clones, 90% of them singletons. The material was peripheral blood, obtained 28 days after the second AZD1222 dose. The V and J genes are TRBV30 and TRBJ1-5; D gene uncertain. The sequence was collected from an adult who received the AZD1222 COVID-19 vaccine. The CDR3 loop is CAWSLRINQPQHF. In DNA form, the CDR3 reads TGTGCCTGGAGTCTGCGGATCAATCAGCCCCAGCATTTT.